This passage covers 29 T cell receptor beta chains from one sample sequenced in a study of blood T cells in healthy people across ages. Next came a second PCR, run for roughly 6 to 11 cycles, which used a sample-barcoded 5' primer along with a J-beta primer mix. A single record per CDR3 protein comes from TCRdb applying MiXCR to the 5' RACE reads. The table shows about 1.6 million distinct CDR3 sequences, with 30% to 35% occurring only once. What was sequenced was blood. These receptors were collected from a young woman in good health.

The CDR3 DNA follows: TGTGCCAGCCAGGGGGCCTATAGCAATCAGCCCCAGCATTTT. Its translation is CASQGAYSNQPQHF. The chain links TRBV12-3 or TRBV12-4 to TRBJ1-5; 8 bases line up with TRBD1. The V and J ends lost 8 bases and 0 bases, in that order; junction bases with no gene match: 3. The CDR3 extends over 14 amino acids.

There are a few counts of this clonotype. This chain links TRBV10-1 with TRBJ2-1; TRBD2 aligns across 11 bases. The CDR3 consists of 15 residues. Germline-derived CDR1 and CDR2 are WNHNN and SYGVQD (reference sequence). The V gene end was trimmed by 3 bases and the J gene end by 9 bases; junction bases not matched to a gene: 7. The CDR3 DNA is TGCGCCAGCAGTGACCTTAGCGGGGGGGCGAGTGAGCAGTTCTTC. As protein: CASSDLSGGASEQFF.

The CDR3 nucleotides read TGTGCCAGCAGTTTCAATCCCCTGGACAGCCTGGATACGCAGTATTTT. It yields the protein CASSFNPLDSLDTQYF. V is TRBV7-9 and J is TRBJ2-3; perhaps TRBD1 as D (6 bases). Per germline, CDR1 SEHNR and CDR2 FQNEAQ (reference sequence). Trimming removed 6 bases from V and 6 bases from J, with 22 bases in between. This CDR3 has 16 amino acids.

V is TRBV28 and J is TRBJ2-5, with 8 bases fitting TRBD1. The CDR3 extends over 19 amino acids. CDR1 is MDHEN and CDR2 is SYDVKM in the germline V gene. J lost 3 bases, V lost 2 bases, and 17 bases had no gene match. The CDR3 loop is CASSLKFGGTGGFEETQYF. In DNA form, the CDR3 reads TGTGCCAGCAGTTTAAAGTTTGGTGGAACAGGGGGGTTCGAAGAGACCCAGTACTTC.

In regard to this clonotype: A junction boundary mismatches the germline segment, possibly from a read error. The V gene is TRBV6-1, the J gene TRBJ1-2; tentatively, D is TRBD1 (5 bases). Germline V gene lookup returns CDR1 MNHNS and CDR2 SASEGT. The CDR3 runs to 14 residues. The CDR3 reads CASREEAGNYGYTF. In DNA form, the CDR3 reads TGTGCCAGCAGGGAAGAAGCAGGGAACTATGGCTACACCTTC.

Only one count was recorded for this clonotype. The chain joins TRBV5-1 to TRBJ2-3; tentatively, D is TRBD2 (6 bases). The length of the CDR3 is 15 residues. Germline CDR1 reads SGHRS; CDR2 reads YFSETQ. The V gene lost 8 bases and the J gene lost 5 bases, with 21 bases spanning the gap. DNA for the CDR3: TGCGCCAGTGTTTTGGGACTCCCGAGTGAAGATACGCAGTATTTT. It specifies CASVLGLPSEDTQYF. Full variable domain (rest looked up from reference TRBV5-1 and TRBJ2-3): KAGVTQTPRYLIKTRGQQVTLSCSPISGHRSVSWYQQTPGQGLQFLFEYFSETQRNKGNFPGRFSGRQFSNSRSEMNVSTLELGDSALYLCASVLGLPSEDTQYFGPGTRLTVL.

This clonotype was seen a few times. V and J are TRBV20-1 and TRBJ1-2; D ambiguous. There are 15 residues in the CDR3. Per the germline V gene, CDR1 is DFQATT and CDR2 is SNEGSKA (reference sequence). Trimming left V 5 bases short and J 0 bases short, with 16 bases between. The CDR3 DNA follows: TGCAGTGCTCTCCTTACGACAACAACTAACTATGGCTACACCTTC. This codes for CSALLTTTTNYGYTF.

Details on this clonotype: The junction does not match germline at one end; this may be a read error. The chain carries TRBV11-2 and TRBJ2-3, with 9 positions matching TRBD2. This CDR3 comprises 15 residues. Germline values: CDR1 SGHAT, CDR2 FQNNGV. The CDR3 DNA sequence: TGTGCCAGCAGCAAGCGGGGGGCTAGCACAGGTACGCAGTATTTT. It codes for CASSKRGASTGTQYF.

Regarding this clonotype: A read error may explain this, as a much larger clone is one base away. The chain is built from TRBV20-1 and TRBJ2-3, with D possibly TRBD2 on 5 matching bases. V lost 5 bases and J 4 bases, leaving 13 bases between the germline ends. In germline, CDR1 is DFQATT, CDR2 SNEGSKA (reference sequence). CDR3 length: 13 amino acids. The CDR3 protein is CSAGDSRADTQYF. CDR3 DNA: TGCAGTGCTGGCGATTCGAGGGCAGATACGCAGTATTTT.

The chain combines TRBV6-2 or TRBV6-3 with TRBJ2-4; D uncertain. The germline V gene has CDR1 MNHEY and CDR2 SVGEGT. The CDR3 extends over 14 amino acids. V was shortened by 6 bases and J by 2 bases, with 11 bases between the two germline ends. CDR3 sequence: CASSLESSKNIQYF. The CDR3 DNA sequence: TGTGCCAGCAGCCTAGAGAGTTCCAAAAACATTCAGTACTTC.

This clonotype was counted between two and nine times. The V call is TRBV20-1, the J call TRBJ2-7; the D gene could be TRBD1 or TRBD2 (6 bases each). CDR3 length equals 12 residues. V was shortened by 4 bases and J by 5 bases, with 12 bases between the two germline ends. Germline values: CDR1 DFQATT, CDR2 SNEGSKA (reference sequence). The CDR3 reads CSATGGYDEQYF. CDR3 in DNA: TGCAGTGCTACCGGGGGCTACGACGAGCAGTACTTC.

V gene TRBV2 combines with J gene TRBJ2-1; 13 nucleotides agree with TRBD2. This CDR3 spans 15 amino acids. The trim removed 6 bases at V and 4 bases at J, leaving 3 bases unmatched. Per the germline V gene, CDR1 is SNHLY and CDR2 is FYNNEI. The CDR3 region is CASRSGLAGYNEQFF. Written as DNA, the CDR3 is TGTGCCAGCAGATCGGGACTAGCGGGGTACAATGAGCAGTTCTTC.

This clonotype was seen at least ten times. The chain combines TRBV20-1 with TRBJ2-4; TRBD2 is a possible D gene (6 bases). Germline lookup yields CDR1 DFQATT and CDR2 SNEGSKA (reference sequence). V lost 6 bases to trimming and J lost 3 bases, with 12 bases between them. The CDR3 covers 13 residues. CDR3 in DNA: TGCAGTGCAGGCTTGGAGGGCAAAAACATTCAGTACTTC. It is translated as CSAGLEGKNIQYF.

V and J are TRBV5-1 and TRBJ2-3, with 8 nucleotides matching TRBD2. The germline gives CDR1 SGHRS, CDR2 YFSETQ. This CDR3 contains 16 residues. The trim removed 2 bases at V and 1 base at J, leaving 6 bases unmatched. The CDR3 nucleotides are TGCGCCAGCAGCTTACTAAGAGCGGGAGGCACAGATACGCAGTATTTT. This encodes CASSLLRAGGTDTQYF. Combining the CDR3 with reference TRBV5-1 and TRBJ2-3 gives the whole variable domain KAGVTQTPRYLIKTRGQQVTLSCSPISGHRSVSWYQQTPGQGLQFLFEYFSETQRNKGNFPGRFSGRQFSNSRSEMNVSTLELGDSALYLCASSLLRAGGTDTQYFGPGTRLTVL.

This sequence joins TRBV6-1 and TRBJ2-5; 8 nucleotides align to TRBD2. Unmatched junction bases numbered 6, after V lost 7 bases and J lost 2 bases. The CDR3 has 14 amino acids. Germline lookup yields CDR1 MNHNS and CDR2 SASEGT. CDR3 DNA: TGTGCCAGCAATCAGCGGGGGCTGCAAGAGACCCAGTACTTC. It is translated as CASNQRGLQETQYF.

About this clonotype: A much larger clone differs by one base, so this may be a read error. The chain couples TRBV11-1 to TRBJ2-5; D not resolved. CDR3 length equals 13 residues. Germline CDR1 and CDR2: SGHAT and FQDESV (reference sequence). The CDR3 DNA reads TGTGCCGGCAGCCGCAGTGAGCAAGAGACCCAGTACTTC. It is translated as CAGSRSEQETQYF.

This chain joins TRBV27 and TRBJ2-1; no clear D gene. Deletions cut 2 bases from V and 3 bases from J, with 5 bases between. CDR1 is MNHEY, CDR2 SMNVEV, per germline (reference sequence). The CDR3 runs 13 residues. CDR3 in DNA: TGTGCCAGCAGTTTAAACGTCTACAATGAGCAGTTCTTC. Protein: CASSLNVYNEQFF.

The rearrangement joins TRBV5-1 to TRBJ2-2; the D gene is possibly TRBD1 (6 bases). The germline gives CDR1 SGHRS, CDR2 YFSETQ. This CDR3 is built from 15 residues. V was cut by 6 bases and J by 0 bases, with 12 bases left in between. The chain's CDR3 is CASKMDSANTGELFF. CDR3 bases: TGCGCCAGCAAGATGGACAGTGCGAACACCGGGGAGCTGTTTTTT.

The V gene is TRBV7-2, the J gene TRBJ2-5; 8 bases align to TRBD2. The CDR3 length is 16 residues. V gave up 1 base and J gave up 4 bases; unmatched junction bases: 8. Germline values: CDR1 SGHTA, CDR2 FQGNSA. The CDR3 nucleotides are TGTGCCAGCAGCTTAGGTTATGGTCTAGCGGGAGAGACCCAGTACTTC. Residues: CASSLGYGLAGETQYF.

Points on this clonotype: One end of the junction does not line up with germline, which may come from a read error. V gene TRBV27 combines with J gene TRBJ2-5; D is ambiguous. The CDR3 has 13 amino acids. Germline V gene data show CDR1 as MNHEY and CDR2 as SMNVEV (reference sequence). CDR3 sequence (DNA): TGTGCCGGCAGTTTATCGGCTCTTGAGACCCAGTACTTC. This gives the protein CAGSLSALETQYF.

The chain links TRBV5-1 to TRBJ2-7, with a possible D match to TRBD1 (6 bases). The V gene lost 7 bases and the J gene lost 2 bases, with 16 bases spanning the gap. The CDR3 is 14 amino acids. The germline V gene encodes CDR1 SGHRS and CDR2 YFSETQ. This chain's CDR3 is CASQPTGSAYEQYF. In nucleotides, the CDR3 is TGCGCCAGCCAACCTACAGGGTCAGCCTACGAGCAGTACTTC.

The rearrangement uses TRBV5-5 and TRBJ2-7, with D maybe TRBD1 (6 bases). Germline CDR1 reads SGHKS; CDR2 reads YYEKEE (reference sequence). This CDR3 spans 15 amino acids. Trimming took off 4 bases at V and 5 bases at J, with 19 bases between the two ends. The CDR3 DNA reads TGTGCCAGCAGCCGGGGCAGCGGTCAGGGGAACGAGCAGTACTTC. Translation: CASSRGSGQGNEQYF.

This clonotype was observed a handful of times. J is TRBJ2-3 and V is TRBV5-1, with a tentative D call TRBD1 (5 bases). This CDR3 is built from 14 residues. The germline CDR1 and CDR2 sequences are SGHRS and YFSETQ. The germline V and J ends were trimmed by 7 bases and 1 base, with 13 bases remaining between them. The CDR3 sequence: CASSDSLRTDTQYF. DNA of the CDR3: TGCGCCAGCTCCGACAGTCTCCGCACAGATACGCAGTATTTT.

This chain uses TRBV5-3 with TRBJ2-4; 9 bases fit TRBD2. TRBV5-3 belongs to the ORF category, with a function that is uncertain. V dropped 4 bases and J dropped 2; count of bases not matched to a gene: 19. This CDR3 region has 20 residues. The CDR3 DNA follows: TGTGCCAGAAGCCGTTTTCCGGTAGCGGGGGAGCGAAGAACCAAAAACATTCAGTACTTC. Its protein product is CARSRFPVAGERRTKNIQYF.

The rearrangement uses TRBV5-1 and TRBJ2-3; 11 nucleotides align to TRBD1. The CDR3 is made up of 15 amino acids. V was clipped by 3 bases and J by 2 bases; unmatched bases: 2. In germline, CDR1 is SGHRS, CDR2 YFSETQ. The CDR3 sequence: CASSWTGGVTDTQYF. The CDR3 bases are TGCGCCAGCAGCTGGACAGGGGGCGTCACAGATACGCAGTATTTT.

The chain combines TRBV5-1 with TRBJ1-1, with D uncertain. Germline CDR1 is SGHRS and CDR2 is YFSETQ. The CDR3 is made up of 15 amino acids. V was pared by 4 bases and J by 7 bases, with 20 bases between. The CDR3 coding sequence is TGCGCCAGCAGCCTACCCGACACCCGGCGAAATGAAGCTTTCTTT. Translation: CASSLPDTRRNEAFF.

CDR3 sequence (DNA): TGCAGTGCTAGATTTTGGGGGAACACTGAAGCTTTCTTT. The encoded protein is CSARFWGNTEAFF. V usage is TRBV20-1 and J usage is TRBJ1-1; D not certain. The V gene's germline CDR1 is DFQATT and CDR2 SNEGSKA (reference sequence). V was clipped by 2 bases and J by 1 base, with 8 bases between them. The CDR3 totals 13 residues.

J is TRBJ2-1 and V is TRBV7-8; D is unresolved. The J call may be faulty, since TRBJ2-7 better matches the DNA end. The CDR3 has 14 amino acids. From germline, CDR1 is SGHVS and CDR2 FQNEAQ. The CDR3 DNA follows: TGTGCCAGCAGCCAACCCTCTAAGAACAATGAGCAGTACTTC. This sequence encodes CASSQPSKNNEQYF.

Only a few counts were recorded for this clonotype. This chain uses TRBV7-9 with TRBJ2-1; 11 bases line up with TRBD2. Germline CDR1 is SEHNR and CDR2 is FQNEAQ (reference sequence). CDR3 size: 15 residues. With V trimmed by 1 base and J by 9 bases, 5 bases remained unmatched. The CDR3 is CASSLELAGVLEQFF. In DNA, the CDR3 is TGTGCCAGCAGCTTAGAACTAGCGGGGGTCCTTGAGCAGTTCTTC.